This paragraph reports one TCR beta chain. The data originate from a study of control samples from healthy donors and cancer patients. Sequencing was performed with immunoSEQ multiplex PCR; in TCRdb, only in-frame clones are kept and a portion is missing. Among around 68,000 clones listed, 83% were seen once. This CDR3 is 14 amino acids long. The germline V gene encodes CDR1 SEHNR and CDR2 FQNEAQ (reference sequence). Trimming cost V 0 bases and J 1 base, with 6 bases left between them. The chain links TRBV7-9 to TRBJ1-1; D remains unclear. The sequencing input was blood. This clonotype was obtained from a man in his 60s in good health. CDR3 DNA sequence: TGTGCCAGCAGCTTAGCGGGAGGGAACACTGAAGCTTTCTTT. It codes for CASSLAGGNTEAFF.